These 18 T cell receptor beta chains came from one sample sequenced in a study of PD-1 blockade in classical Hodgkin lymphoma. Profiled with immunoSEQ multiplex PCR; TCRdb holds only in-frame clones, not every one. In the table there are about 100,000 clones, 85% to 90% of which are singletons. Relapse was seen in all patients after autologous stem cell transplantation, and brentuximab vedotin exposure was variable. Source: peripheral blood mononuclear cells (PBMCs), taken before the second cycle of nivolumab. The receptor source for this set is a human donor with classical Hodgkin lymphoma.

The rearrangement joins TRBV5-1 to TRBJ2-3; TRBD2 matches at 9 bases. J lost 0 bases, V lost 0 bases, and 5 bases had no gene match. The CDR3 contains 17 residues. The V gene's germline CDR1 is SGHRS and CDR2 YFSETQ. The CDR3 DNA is TGCGCCAGCAGCTTGGGCGGTAGCGGGGGTAGCACAGATACGCAGTATTTT. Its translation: CASSLGGSGGSTDTQYF.

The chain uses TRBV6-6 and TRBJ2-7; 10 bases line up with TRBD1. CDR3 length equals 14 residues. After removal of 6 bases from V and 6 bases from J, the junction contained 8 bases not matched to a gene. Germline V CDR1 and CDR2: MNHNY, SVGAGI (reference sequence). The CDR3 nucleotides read TGTGCCAGCAGCCTCACGCGACAGGGGGCCGAGCAGTACTTC. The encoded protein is CASSLTRQGAEQYF.

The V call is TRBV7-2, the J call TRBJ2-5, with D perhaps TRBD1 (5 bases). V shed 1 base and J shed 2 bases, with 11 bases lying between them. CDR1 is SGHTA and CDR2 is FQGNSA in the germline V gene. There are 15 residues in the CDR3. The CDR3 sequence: CASSLEGLRQETQYF. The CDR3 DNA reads TGTGCCAGCAGCTTAGAGGGGCTGAGACAAGAGACCCAGTACTTC.

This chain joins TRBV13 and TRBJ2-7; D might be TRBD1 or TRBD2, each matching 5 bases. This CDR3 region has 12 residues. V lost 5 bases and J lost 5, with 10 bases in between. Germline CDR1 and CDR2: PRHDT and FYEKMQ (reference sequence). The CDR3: CASSTGRDEQYF. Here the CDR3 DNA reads TGTGCCAGCAGCACGGGGCGTGACGAGCAGTACTTC.

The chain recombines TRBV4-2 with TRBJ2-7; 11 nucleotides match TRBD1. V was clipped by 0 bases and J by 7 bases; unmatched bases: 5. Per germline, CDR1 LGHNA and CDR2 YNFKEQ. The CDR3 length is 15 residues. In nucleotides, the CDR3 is TGTGCCAGCAGCCAAGAGGGACAGGGGGTGAGGGAGCAGTACTTC. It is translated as CASSQEGQGVREQYF.

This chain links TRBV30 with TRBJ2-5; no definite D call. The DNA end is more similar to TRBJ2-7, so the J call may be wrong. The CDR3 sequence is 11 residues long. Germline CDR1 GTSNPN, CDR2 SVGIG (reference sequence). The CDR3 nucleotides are TGTGCCTGGAGTATCGCTGGCGAGCAGTACTTC. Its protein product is CAWSIAGEQYF.

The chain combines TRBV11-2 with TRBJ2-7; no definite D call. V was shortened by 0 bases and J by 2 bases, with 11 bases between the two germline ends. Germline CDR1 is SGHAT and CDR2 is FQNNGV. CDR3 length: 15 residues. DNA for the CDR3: TGTGCCAGCAGCTTAGATCCCCTAGTAGCCTACGAGCAGTACTTC. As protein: CASSLDPLVAYEQYF.

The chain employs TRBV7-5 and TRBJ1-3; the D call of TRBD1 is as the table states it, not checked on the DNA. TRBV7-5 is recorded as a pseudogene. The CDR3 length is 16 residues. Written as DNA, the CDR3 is TGTGTCAGAAGCTTAGGGGACAGGGGGCATATCAACACCATATATTTT. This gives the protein CVRSLGDRGHINTIYF.

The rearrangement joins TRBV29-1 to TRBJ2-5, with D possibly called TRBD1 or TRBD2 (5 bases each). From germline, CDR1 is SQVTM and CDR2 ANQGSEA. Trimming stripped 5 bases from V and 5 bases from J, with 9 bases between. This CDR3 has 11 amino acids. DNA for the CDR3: TGCAGCGTTTCCGGGACCGAGACCCAGTACTTC. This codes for CSVSGTETQYF. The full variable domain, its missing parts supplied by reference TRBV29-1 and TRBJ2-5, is SAVISQKPSRDICQRGTSLTIQCQVDSQVTMMFWYRQQPGQSLTLIATANQGSEATYESGFVIDKFPISRPNLTFSTLTVSNMSPEDSSIYLCSVSGTETQYFGPGTRLLVL.

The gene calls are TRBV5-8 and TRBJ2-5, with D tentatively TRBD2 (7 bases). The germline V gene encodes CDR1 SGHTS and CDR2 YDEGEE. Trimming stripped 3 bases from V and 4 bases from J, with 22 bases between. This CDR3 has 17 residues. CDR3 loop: CASSSLLGGGQGETQYF. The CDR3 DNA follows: TGTGCCAGCAGCTCGCTACTAGGGGGGGGCCAGGGAGAGACCCAGTACTTC.

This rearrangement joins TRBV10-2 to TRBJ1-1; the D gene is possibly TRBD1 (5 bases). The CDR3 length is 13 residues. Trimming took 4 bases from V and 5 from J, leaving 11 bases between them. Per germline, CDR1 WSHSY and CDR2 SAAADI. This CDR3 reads CASSVGRVTEAFF. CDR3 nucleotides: TGCGCCAGCAGTGTTGGCAGGGTGACTGAAGCTTTCTTT.

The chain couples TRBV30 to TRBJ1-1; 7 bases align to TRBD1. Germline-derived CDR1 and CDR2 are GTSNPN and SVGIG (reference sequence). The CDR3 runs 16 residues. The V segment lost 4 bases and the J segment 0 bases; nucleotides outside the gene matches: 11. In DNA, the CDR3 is TGTGCCTGGAACTTAAGGGGGCGGGGGATGAACACTGAAGCTTTCTTT. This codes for CAWNLRGRGMNTEAFF.

The CDR3: CASSFRRGREWEQFF. The CDR3, as DNA: TGTGCCAGCAGCTTCCGGCGGGGGAGGGAGTGGGAGCAGTTCTTC. This chain connects TRBV5-4 to TRBJ2-1, with 7 bases fitting TRBD2. Per the germline V gene, CDR1 is SGHNT and CDR2 is YYREEE (reference sequence). This CDR3 spans 15 amino acids. The ends lost 2 bases at V and 10 bases at J; junction bases unmatched: 12.

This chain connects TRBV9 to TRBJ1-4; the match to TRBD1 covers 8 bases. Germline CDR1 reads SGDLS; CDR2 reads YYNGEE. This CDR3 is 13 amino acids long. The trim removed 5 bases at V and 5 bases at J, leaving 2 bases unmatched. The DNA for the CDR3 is TGTGCCAGCAGTCACAGGGGGAATGAAAAACTGTTTTTT. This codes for CASSHRGNEKLFF.

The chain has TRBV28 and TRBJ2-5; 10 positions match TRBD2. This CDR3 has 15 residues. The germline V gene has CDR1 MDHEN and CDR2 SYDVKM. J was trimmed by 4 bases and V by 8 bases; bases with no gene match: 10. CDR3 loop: CASADWTSGGETQYF. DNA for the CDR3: TGTGCCAGCGCCGATTGGACTAGCGGTGGAGAGACCCAGTACTTC.

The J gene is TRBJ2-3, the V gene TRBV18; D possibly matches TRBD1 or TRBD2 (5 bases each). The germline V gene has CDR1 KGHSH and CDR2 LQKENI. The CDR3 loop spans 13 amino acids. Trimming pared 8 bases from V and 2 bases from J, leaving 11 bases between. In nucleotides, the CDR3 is TGTGCCAGCACCCGGGACCCCACAGATACGCAGTATTTT. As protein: CASTRDPTDTQYF.

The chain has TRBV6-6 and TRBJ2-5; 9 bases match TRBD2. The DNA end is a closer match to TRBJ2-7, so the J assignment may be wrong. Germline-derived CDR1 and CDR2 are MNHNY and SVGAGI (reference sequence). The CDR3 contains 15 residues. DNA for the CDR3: TGTGCCAGCGGAAGACTAGCGGAGCGGGCCTACGAGCAGTACTTC. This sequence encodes CASGRLAERAYEQYF.

CDR3 coding DNA: TGCGCCAGCAGCTTGGAAGTGGGACCAAACGGGCTGTTTTTT. It codes for CASSLEVGPNGLFF. The V and J genes are TRBV5-1 and TRBJ2-2, with D perhaps TRBD1 or TRBD2 (5 bases each). V lost 0 bases to trimming and J lost 13 bases, with 16 bases between them. This CDR3 region has 14 residues. Germline CDR1 and CDR2: SGHRS and YFSETQ.